These T cell receptor beta chains were read from a single sample in a study of shared clonotypes between healthy human individuals. The assay was immunoSEQ multiplex PCR, and TCRdb's table has in-frame clones only and misses some. The data hold hundreds of thousands of clones, with around 97% observed a single time. Sequencing was performed on naive CD4+ T cells sorted from blood. These receptors were obtained from a woman in her thirties in good health. CDR3s include the opening cysteine and the closing phenylalanine or tryptophan. The D gene is left open where the match is weak. Clone size appears in some rows only: once, few, many, or a class for an expanded clone.

v_gene: TRBV7-8; j_gene: TRBJ2-1; d_gene: NA; abundance: NA; CDR3nt: TGTGCCAGCAGCAGCCAACTCCAGTGGAGCTCCTACAATGAGCAGTTCTTC; CDR3aa: CASSSQLQWSSYNEQFF
v_gene: TRBV28; j_gene: TRBJ1-5; d_gene: NA; abundance: NA; CDR3nt: TGTGCCGTGGCTCTGGAGAGGACAGCGGGTCAGCCCCAGCATTTT; CDR3aa: CAVALERTAGQPQHF
v_gene: TRBV30; j_gene: TRBJ2-4; d_gene: TRBD1; abundance: NA; CDR3nt: TGTGCCTGGAGCCGACAGGGGGGGAACATTCAGTACTTC; CDR3aa: CAWSRQGGNIQYF
v_gene: TRBV5-4; j_gene: TRBJ2-2; d_gene: TRBD1; abundance: NA; CDR3nt: TGTGCCAGCAGATCCCAACCCGGGACAGGGATCACCGGGGAGCTGTTTTTT; CDR3aa: CASRSQPGTGITGELFF
v_gene: TRBV2; j_gene: TRBJ2-3; d_gene: NA; abundance: NA; CDR3nt: TGTGCCAGCAGGGGGGAGAGCGGTCCAACGCAGTATTTT; CDR3aa: CASRGESGPTQYF
v_gene: TRBV14; j_gene: TRBJ2-6; d_gene: NA; abundance: NA; CDR3nt: TGTGCCAGCAGCCAACAACAGGGCTCTGGGGCCAACGTCCTGACTTTC; CDR3aa: CASSQQQGSGANVLTF
v_gene: TRBV5-1; j_gene: TRBJ2-7; d_gene: TRBD2; abundance: NA; CDR3nt: TGCGCCAGCAGCTCTACTAGCGGGGCCTACGAGCAGTACTTC; CDR3aa: CASSSTSGAYEQYF
v_gene: TRBV18; j_gene: TRBJ1-2; d_gene: NA; abundance: few; CDR3nt: TGTGCCAGCTCACCATCTTCCAGGGACTATGGCTACACCTTC; CDR3aa: CASSPSSRDYGYTF
v_gene: TRBV29-1; j_gene: TRBJ2-3; d_gene: NA; abundance: NA; CDR3nt: TGCAGCGTTGAATACAGACAGGGAGGCGATACGCAGTATTTT; CDR3aa: CSVEYRQGGDTQYF
v_gene: TRBV7-9; j_gene: TRBJ1-5; d_gene: NA; abundance: NA; CDR3nt: TGTGCCAGCAGCCAGAGGGGCACCAATCAGCCCCAGCATTTT; CDR3aa: CASSQRGTNQPQHF
v_gene: TRBV18; j_gene: TRBJ2-1; d_gene: NA; abundance: NA; CDR3nt: TGTGCCAGCTCACCGGTTAGCAGGCGTAACTACAATGAGCAGTTCTTC; CDR3aa: CASSPVSRRNYNEQFF
v_gene: TRBV9; j_gene: TRBJ1-2; d_gene: NA; abundance: NA; CDR3nt: TGTGCCAGCAGCGTAGGAGGAGGGACGGGCTACACCTTC; CDR3aa: CASSVGGGTGYTF
v_gene: TRBV10-1; j_gene: TRBJ1-1; d_gene: NA; abundance: NA; CDR3nt: TGCGCCAGCAGTGATGACAGGAAAGAGGCTTTCTTT; CDR3aa: CASSDDRKEAFF
v_gene: TRBV18; j_gene: TRBJ1-5; d_gene: NA; abundance: NA; CDR3nt: TGTGCCAGCTCACCACGGGACTTCAATCAGCCCCAGCATTTT; CDR3aa: CASSPRDFNQPQHF
v_gene: TRBV5-6; j_gene: TRBJ2-3; d_gene: TRBD2; abundance: NA; CDR3nt: TGTGCCAGCAGCACCCAACCGGGACTAGCGTCAGATACGCAGTATTTT; CDR3aa: CASSTQPGLASDTQYF
v_gene: TRBV27; j_gene: TRBJ2-1; d_gene: TRBD2; abundance: NA; CDR3nt: TGTGCCAGCAACCAGGGACTAGCTTTGGATGAGCAGTTCTTC; CDR3aa: CASNQGLALDEQFF
v_gene: TRBV28; j_gene: TRBJ1-5; d_gene: TRBD1; abundance: NA; CDR3nt: TGTGCCAGCAGTTTAGGGCTGGGACAGGTGGGGGGTCAGCCCCAGCATTTT; CDR3aa: CASSLGLGQVGGQPQHF
v_gene: TRBV12-1; j_gene: TRBJ1-3; d_gene: NA; abundance: NA; CDR3nt: TGTGCCAGCATACGGATCTCTGGAAACACCATATATTTT; CDR3aa: CASIRISGNTIYF
v_gene: TRBV7-9; j_gene: TRBJ2-2; d_gene: NA; abundance: NA; CDR3nt: TGTGCCAGGGCCGGGACGGCGAACACCGGGGAGCTGTTTTTT; CDR3aa: CARAGTANTGELFF
v_gene: TRBV7-2; j_gene: TRBJ2-3; d_gene: NA; abundance: NA; CDR3nt: TGTGCCAGCAGCTTACGGGAGAGACCCCAGATACGGGAGTATTTT; CDR3aa: CASSLRERPQIREYF
v_gene: TRBV9; j_gene: TRBJ2-5; d_gene: NA; abundance: NA; CDR3nt: TGTGCCAGCAGCGACGGACAGAGGTTACAAGAGACCCAGTACTTC; CDR3aa: CASSDGQRLQETQYF
v_gene: TRBV5-1; j_gene: TRBJ2-6; d_gene: NA; abundance: NA; CDR3nt: TGCGCCAGCAGCGCAATACCTGAATCTGGGGCCAACGTCCTGACTTTC; CDR3aa: CASSAIPESGANVLTF
v_gene: TRBV28; j_gene: TRBJ1-3; d_gene: TRBD1; abundance: NA; CDR3nt: TGTGCCAGCAGCCCGGGACAGGGACTTAACTGGGGAAACACCATATATTTT; CDR3aa: CASSPGQGLNWGNTIYF
v_gene: TRBV15; j_gene: TRBJ2-7; d_gene: NA; abundance: NA; CDR3nt: TGTGCCACCAGCAAATACCCCTACGAGCAGTACTTC; CDR3aa: CATSKYPYEQYF
v_gene: TRBV28; j_gene: TRBJ1-2; d_gene: NA; abundance: NA; CDR3nt: TGTGCCAGCAGGGCTCCTATGTCGCATGGCTACACCTTC; CDR3aa: CASRAPMSHGYTF
v_gene: TRBV5-6; j_gene: TRBJ1-1; d_gene: NA; abundance: NA; CDR3nt: TGTGCCAGCAGCTTGGTTAGCAGGACGAACACTGAAGCTTTCTTT; CDR3aa: CASSLVSRTNTEAFF
v_gene: TRBV28; j_gene: TRBJ2-3; d_gene: NA; abundance: NA; CDR3nt: TGTGCCAGCAGTTTGACCGTCGCTCCGCAGTATTTT; CDR3aa: CASSLTVAPQYF
v_gene: TRBV4-1; j_gene: TRBJ1-5; d_gene: NA; abundance: NA; CDR3nt: TGCGCCAGCAGCCAGACGGGACATAACTATCAGCCCCAGCATTTT; CDR3aa: CASSQTGHNYQPQHF
v_gene: TRBV29-1; j_gene: TRBJ2-3; d_gene: TRBD2; abundance: once; CDR3nt: TGCAGCGGCTTCGGGACTACGGGGTTGGGTACGCAGTATTTT; CDR3aa: CSGFGTTGLGTQYF
v_gene: TRBV5-6; j_gene: TRBJ1-3; d_gene: NA; abundance: NA; CDR3nt: TGTGCCAGCAGCCGGACGAGCTTTGGAAACACCATATATTTT; CDR3aa: CASSRTSFGNTIYF
v_gene: TRBV6-1; j_gene: TRBJ2-1; d_gene: TRBD2; abundance: NA; CDR3nt: TGTGCCAGCCCCGCAGCGGGAGGATATGAGCAGTTCTTC; CDR3aa: CASPAAGGYEQFF
v_gene: TRBV7-2; j_gene: TRBJ2-3; d_gene: NA; abundance: NA; CDR3nt: TGTGCCAGCAGTCCTCGGGAAGATACGCAGTATTTT; CDR3aa: CASSPREDTQYF
v_gene: TRBV30; j_gene: TRBJ2-7; d_gene: NA; abundance: NA; CDR3nt: TGTGCCTGGACAGGGAACTCCTACGAGCAGTACTTC; CDR3aa: CAWTGNSYEQYF
v_gene: TRBV28; j_gene: TRBJ2-1; d_gene: NA; abundance: NA; CDR3nt: TGTGCCAGCAGTTTACTCGCAGACTACAATGAGCAGTTCTTC; CDR3aa: CASSLLADYNEQFF
v_gene: TRBV6-5; j_gene: TRBJ2-7; d_gene: TRBD1; abundance: once; CDR3nt: TGTGCCAGCAGTTTTAGGACAGGGTGGAACGAGCAGTACTTC; CDR3aa: CASSFRTGWNEQYF
v_gene: TRBV5-1; j_gene: TRBJ2-1; d_gene: NA; abundance: NA; CDR3nt: TGCGCCAGCAGCCCTGGAGCCCACTACAATGAGCAGTTCTTC; CDR3aa: CASSPGAHYNEQFF
v_gene: TRBV2; j_gene: TRBJ1-1; d_gene: NA; abundance: once; CDR3nt: TGTGCCAGCACCGACGGCTTGAACACTGAAGCTTTCTTT; CDR3aa: CASTDGLNTEAFF
v_gene: TRBV29-1; j_gene: TRBJ2-1; d_gene: TRBD2; abundance: NA; CDR3nt: TGCAGCGTAGCCGGGACTAGCGGAGACTACAATGAGCAGTTCTTC; CDR3aa: CSVAGTSGDYNEQFF
v_gene: TRBV2; j_gene: TRBJ2-3; d_gene: NA; abundance: NA; CDR3nt: TGTGCCAGCAGTGACTTCGGGGGAACAGATACGCAGTATTTT; CDR3aa: CASSDFGGTDTQYF
v_gene: TRBV6-5; j_gene: TRBJ2-7; d_gene: TRBD1; abundance: once; CDR3nt: TGTGCCAGCAGTTACGGAGGACAGGAGACCTACGAGCAGTACTTC; CDR3aa: CASSYGGQETYEQYF
v_gene: TRBV5-1; j_gene: TRBJ1-1; d_gene: TRBD1; abundance: NA; CDR3nt: TGCGCCAGCAGCATTCAGACAGGGGGTAAAACTGAAGCTTTCTTT; CDR3aa: CASSIQTGGKTEAFF
v_gene: TRBV19; j_gene: TRBJ2-7; d_gene: TRBD1; abundance: NA; CDR3nt: TGTGCCAGTAAAGGGACAGGGGCTTCCTACGAGCAGTACTTC; CDR3aa: CASKGTGASYEQYF
v_gene: TRBV10-1; j_gene: TRBJ2-1; d_gene: NA; abundance: NA; CDR3nt: TGCGCCAGCAGTGAGCCGAGGGTATTTCAGCGATCGTCCTACAATGAGCAGTTCTTC; CDR3aa: CASSEPRVFQRSSYNEQFF
v_gene: TRBV7-2; j_gene: TRBJ2-7; d_gene: NA; abundance: NA; CDR3nt: TGTGCCAGCAGCTTAGACAGGGTCTACGAGCAGTACTTC; CDR3aa: CASSLDRVYEQYF
v_gene: TRBV27; j_gene: TRBJ1-4; d_gene: NA; abundance: NA; CDR3nt: TGTGCCAGCACCCCCCGGCAGCATCCCGAAAAACTGTTTTTT; CDR3aa: CASTPRQHPEKLFF
v_gene: TRBV28; j_gene: TRBJ1-6; d_gene: NA; abundance: NA; CDR3nt: TGTGCCAGCAGCCGCGACAGTATCAATTCACCCCTCCACTTT; CDR3aa: CASSRDSINSPLHF
v_gene: TRBV7-8; j_gene: TRBJ2-7; d_gene: NA; abundance: NA; CDR3nt: TGTGCCAGCAGCCGGAGCTACGAGCAGTACTTC; CDR3aa: CASSRSYEQYF
v_gene: TRBV29-1; j_gene: TRBJ1-3; d_gene: TRBD1; abundance: NA; CDR3nt: TGCAGCGGGGGGACAGGAGGAAACACCATATATTTT; CDR3aa: CSGGTGGNTIYF
v_gene: TRBV2; j_gene: TRBJ1-1; d_gene: NA; abundance: NA; CDR3nt: TGTGCCAGCAGTGAAGGGGATGGTATTCAGGGAGTGGCTTTCTTT; CDR3aa: CASSEGDGIQGVAFF
v_gene: TRBV27; j_gene: TRBJ2-5; d_gene: NA; abundance: NA; CDR3nt: TGTGCCAGCAGTTTGATGGGTACAGGCCAAGAGACCCAGTACTTC; CDR3aa: CASSLMGTGQETQYF
v_gene: TRBV9; j_gene: TRBJ2-3; d_gene: NA; abundance: NA; CDR3nt: TGTGCCAGCAGCGTAGCTCCCTCGAACACAGATACGCAGTATTTT; CDR3aa: CASSVAPSNTDTQYF
v_gene: TRBV28; j_gene: TRBJ1-4; d_gene: NA; abundance: NA; CDR3nt: TGTGCCAGCAGTGGGCAGGGAGGGAAACTGTTTTTT; CDR3aa: CASSGQGGKLFF
v_gene: TRBV28; j_gene: TRBJ1-4; d_gene: NA; abundance: NA; CDR3nt: TGTGCCAGCAGTTCCCCCGGGACCTGGGGGGAAAAACTGTTTTTT; CDR3aa: CASSSPGTWGEKLFF